This is a list of T cell receptor beta chains from one sample in a study of shared clonotypes between healthy human individuals. Assay: immunoSEQ multiplex PCR; the TCRdb copy retains only in-frame clones and omits some. The table records about 2.1 million clones, around 93% of them present only once. The sequenced sample was naive CD8+ T cells from PBMCs. The receptors shown here come from a man aged 18 to 30 in good health. Some clones in this sample may be carry-over from other donors' samples. Each CDR3 is given with its conserved first and last residue. Each record gives: clone size, V gene, J gene, D gene, CDR3 DNA, CDR3 protein. The D gene is left open where the match is weak. Clone sizes are given selectively: once, few, many, or a class where the clone is expanded.

>-|TRBV29-1|TRBJ2-7|-
TGCAGCGTTGCCCTCTCTCAATGGGAGCAGTACTTC
CSVALSQWEQYF
>-|TRBV29-1|TRBJ1-1|TRBD1
TGCAGCTATATAGACAGGGGGGTGAACACTGAAGCTTTCTTT
CSYIDRGVNTEAFF
>-|TRBV27|TRBJ2-7|TRBD2
TGTGCCAGCAGTTTAGGACCCCGGACTAGCGGAGTCTACGAGCAGTACTTC
CASSLGPRTSGVYEQYF
>-|TRBV9|TRBJ1-3|-
TGTGCCAGCAGCGGTGAAGGTTCGGGAAACACCATATATTTT
CASSGEGSGNTIYF
>-|TRBV10-1|TRBJ2-1|-
TGCGCCAGCAGTATAGTCGGGGCCTCCTACAATGAGCAGTTCTTC
CASSIVGASYNEQFF
>-|TRBV28|TRBJ1-2|-
TGTGCCAGCAGCCTATTCAGGAGGGCCAACTATGGCTACACCTTC
CASSLFRRANYGYTF
>-|TRBV7-9|TRBJ1-2|-
TGTGCCAGCAGCTTTCCGGACCCCGTGGGCTATGGCTACACCTTC
CASSFPDPVGYGYTF
>-|TRBV12-5|TRBJ2-2|-
TGTGCTAGTGGTTTGGGAGCTACCGGGGAGCTGTTTTTT
CASGLGATGELFF
>-|TRBV7-9|TRBJ1-3|-
TGTGCCAGCAGCTTATCGGGGGTGGTAACTGGAAACACCATATATTTT
CASSLSGVVTGNTIYF
>-|TRBV19|TRBJ1-1|-
TGTGCCAGTAGGGAAGTGAGAGTGAACACTGAAGCTTTCTTT
CASREVRVNTEAFF
>-|TRBV29-1|TRBJ2-7|-
TGCAGCGTTGAAAGGGGGACCTACGAGCAGTACTTC
CSVERGTYEQYF
>-|TRBV28|TRBJ2-5|-
TGTGCCAGCAGTTTAGTACAAAAGGGGAGAGGGCAAGAGACCCAGTACTTC
CASSLVQKGRGQETQYF
>-|TRBV27|TRBJ1-2|-
TGTGCCAGCAGTTCAGCACAACCCTATGGCTACACCTTC
CASSSAQPYGYTF
>-|TRBV28|TRBJ2-7|TRBD1
TGTGCCAGCAGTTTTAGACAGGGGGTGACCTACGAGCAGTACTTC
CASSFRQGVTYEQYF
>-|TRBV10-1|TRBJ2-7|TRBD2
TGCGCCCCAACCCCCGGGACTAGCGGGAAAGAGGCCTACGAGCAGTACTTC
CAPTPGTSGKEAYEQYF
>-|TRBV13|TRBJ2-3|TRBD2
TGTGCCAGCAGCCCCGGAGCGGGAGCGGGCACAGATACGCAGTATTTT
CASSPGAGAGTDTQYF
>-|TRBV7-8|TRBJ2-7|-
TGTGCCAGCAGCTTAGCGCTGGACAGCTCCTACGAGCAGTACTTC
CASSLALDSSYEQYF
>-|TRBV5-1|TRBJ1-1|-
TGCGCCAGCAGCTTTAGAGTCGGCTGGGACACTGAAGCTTTCTTT
CASSFRVGWDTEAFF
>once|TRBV6-5|TRBJ2-5|TRBD1
TGTGCCAGCAGTACAGGGACAGGGGGTGAAGAGACCCAGTACTTC
CASSTGTGGEETQYF
>-|TRBV9|TRBJ2-7|TRBD2
TGTGCCAGCAGCGAGGGAGGCGGGCGGGAGGGCCTTAGCGAGCAGTACTTC
CASSEGGGREGLSEQYF
>-|TRBV9|TRBJ2-7|TRBD1
TGTGCCAGCAGCGCAGGGGGTGAATCCTACGAGCAGTACTTC
CASSAGGESYEQYF
>-|TRBV5-6|TRBJ1-4|-
TGTGCCAGCAGCTTGTCTCGCAGAAGCAATGAAAAACTGTTTTTT
CASSLSRRSNEKLFF
>-|TRBV7-9|TRBJ2-1|-
TGTGCCACGAGCGGGAATGAGCAGTTCTTC
CATSGNEQFF
>-|TRBV27|TRBJ2-7|-
TGTGCCAGCAGTTTCGGGTCCGGGTACGAGCAGTACTTC
CASSFGSGYEQYF
>-|TRBV6-5|TRBJ2-3|-
TGTGCCAGCAGTTCCGGAGCTAGAAGCACAGATACGCAGTATTTT
CASSSGARSTDTQYF
>-|TRBV19|TRBJ2-3|-
TGTGCCAGTAGTATATTGGCCGGAAGCCCAGATACGCAGTATTTT
CASSILAGSPDTQYF